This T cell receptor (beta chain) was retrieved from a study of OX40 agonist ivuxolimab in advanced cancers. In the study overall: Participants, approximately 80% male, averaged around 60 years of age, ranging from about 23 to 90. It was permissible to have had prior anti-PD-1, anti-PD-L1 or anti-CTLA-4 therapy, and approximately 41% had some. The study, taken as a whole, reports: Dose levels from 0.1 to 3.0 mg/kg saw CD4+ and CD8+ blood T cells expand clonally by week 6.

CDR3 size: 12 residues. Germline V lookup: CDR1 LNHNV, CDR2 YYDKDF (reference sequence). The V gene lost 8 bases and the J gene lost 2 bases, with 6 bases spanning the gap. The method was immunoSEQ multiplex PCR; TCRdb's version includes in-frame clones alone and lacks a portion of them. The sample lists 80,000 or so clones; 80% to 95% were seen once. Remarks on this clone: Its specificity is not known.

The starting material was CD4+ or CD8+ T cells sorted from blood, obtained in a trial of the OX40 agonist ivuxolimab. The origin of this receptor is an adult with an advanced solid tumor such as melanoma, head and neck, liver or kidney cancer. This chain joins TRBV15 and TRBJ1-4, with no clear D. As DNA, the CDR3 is TGTGCCACCGGTGGGACTAATGAAAAACTGTTTTTT. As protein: CATGGTNEKLFF.